This T cell receptor beta chain was sequenced in a study of blood T cell repertoires in COVID-19. In the authors' workflow: Amplified reference gene primers provided the basis for estimating nucleated cell counts. Repertoires were generated with immunoSEQ multiplex PCR, while TCRdb's copy carries only in-frame clones and drops some. The DNA was the basis for D and trimming; V, J and clone size are from that table. Here the sample spans more than 300,000 clones, around 88% being singletons. Germline trimming cut 2 bases from V and 7 bases from J; bases unmatched to any gene: 3. The CDR3 sequence is 15 residues long. Germline assignment: CDR1 SGHVS and CDR2 FNYEAQ.

The chain uses TRBV7-6 and TRBJ1-6; 9 nucleotides align to TRBD1. Material: peripheral blood. This clonotype was sampled from a woman in her fifties or sixties with acute or convalescent COVID-19. The CDR3 DNA sequence: TGTGCCAGCAGCTTATGGGACAGGGAAAATTCACCCCTCCACTTT. Translation: CASSLWDRENSPLHF.